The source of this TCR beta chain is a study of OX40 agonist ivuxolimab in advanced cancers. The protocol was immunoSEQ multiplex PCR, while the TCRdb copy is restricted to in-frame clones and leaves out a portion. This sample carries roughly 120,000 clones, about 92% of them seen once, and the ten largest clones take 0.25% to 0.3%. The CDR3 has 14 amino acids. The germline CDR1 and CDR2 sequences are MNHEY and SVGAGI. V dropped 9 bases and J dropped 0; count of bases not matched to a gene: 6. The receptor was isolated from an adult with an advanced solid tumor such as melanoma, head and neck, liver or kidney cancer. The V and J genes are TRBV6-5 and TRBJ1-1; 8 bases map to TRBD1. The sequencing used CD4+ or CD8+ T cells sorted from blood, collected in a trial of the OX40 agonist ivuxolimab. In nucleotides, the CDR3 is TGTGCCAGTCAAAAGGACAGGGTGAACACTGAAGCTTTCTTT. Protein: CASQKDRVNTEAFF.